The TCR beta chain under discussion was sequenced for a study of T-cell reconstitution after alpha-beta-depleted transplantation in children. This clonotype was detected only a few times. The TCRbeta library was prepared with unique molecular identifiers. TCRdb itself ran the PCR reads through MiXCR, one entry per CDR3 protein. This sample has around 480,000 distinct CDR3 sequences; approximately 29% occur once, and the top ten carry 2% to 3%. CDR1 and CDR2 (germline): SEHNR, FQNEAQ (reference sequence). The CDR3 consists of 13 residues. V was pared by 5 bases and J by 7 bases, with 14 bases between. The sequences come from PBMCs from the stem cell graft donor, collected from the stem cell graft. V and J are TRBV7-9 and TRBJ1-1, with D uncertain. The TCR sequence derives from a human donor who donated a stem cell graft to a child with aplastic anemia. The CDR3 sequence is CASSRTEKNEAFF. The CDR3 nucleotides are TGTGCCAGCAGCCGAACCGAAAAAAATGAAGCTTTCTTT.